A selection of T cell receptor beta chains follows, all from one sample in a study of blood T cell repertoires in COVID-19. Data came from immunoSEQ multiplex PCR; TCRdb stores just in-frame clones and leaves some out. The top ten hold 0.2% to 0.3% of the sample, which has around 700,000 clones, approximately 90% seen once. Input material: peripheral blood. Source of these receptors: a woman younger than 35 with acute or convalescent COVID-19. Each CDR3 is given with its conserved first and last residue. Each record gives: clone size, V gene, D gene, J gene, CDR3 DNA, CDR3 protein. The D gene is left open where the match is weak. Clone size is shown for a subset of rows, as once, few, many or a class of expanded clone.

-,TRBV2,-,TRBJ1-4,TGTGCCAGCAGTGAAGAGCGGGGGGCTAATGAAAAACTGTTTTTT,CASSEERGANEKLFF
-,TRBV20-1,-,TRBJ2-7,TGCAGTGCTTTTACAGATTACGAGCAGTACTTC,CSAFTDYEQYF
-,TRBV29-1,TRBD2,TRBJ2-2,TGCAGCGTTGAAGCGGTGGCGGGGGGTCTCACCGGGGAGCTGTTTTTT,CSVEAVAGGLTGELFF
-,TRBV5-6,-,TRBJ1-6,TGTGCCAGCAGCTTGTGGAGGCCAGCCGGACAGACAAATTCACCCCTCCACTTT,CASSLWRPAGQTNSPLHF
-,TRBV14,TRBD1,TRBJ1-2,TGTGCCAGCAGCCCTCTTACAGGGGCTGGCTACACCTTC,CASSPLTGAGYTF
-,TRBV4-3,TRBD1,TRBJ1-2,TGCGCCAGCAGCCAAGATGGGACAGGGCTTCCCTATGGCTACACCTTC,CASSQDGTGLPYGYTF
-,TRBV3-1/TRBV3-2,-,TRBJ1-2,TGTGCCAGCAGCTTATCACAGGAAAAATATGGCTACACCTTC,CASSLSQEKYGYTF
-,TRBV30,-,TRBJ1-4,TGTGCCTGGAGTGAGACTACAGGGTATAGAAATGAAAAACTGTTTTTT,CAWSETTGYRNEKLFF
-,TRBV24-1,-,TRBJ1-2,TGTGCCACCCGACAGCCAAGCTATGGCTACACCTTC,CATRQPSYGYTF
-,TRBV5-1,-,TRBJ2-7,TGCGCCAGCATATTGGGGGACTCCTCATCCTACGAGCAGTACTTC,CASILGDSSSYEQYF
-,TRBV19,-,TRBJ2-3,TGTGCCAGCCGCAGGGGAGGCACAGATACGCAGTATTTT,CASRRGGTDTQYF
once,TRBV19,-,TRBJ1-1,TGTGCCAGTAGTATAGGGGCAGGGCGAGTGAGCACTGAAGCTTTCTTT,CASSIGAGRVSTEAFF
-,TRBV21-1,-,TRBJ1-2,-,CASSKVGQGAPTNYGYTF
-,TRBV7-2,TRBD1,TRBJ2-3,TGTGCCAGCAGCAGGGGGACAGTCTTCACAGATACGCAGTATTTT,CASSRGTVFTDTQYF
-,TRBV20-1,TRBD1,TRBJ2-1,TGCAGTGCTAGTGGACAGGGGAAAAATGAGCAGTTCTTC,CSASGQGKNEQFF
-,TRBV5-5,-,TRBJ1-4,TGTGCCAGCAGCTTGGCCCAGGGATCTGAAGAAAAACTGTTTTTT,CASSLAQGSEEKLFF
-,TRBV5-4,TRBD1,TRBJ1-5,TGTGCCAGCAGCTTGGGGACAGGGAATCAGCCCCAGCATTTT,CASSLGTGNQPQHF
-,TRBV3-1/TRBV3-2,-,TRBJ2-1,TGTGCCAGCAGCCAAAACAGTGAGCAGTTCTTC,CASSQNSEQFF
-,TRBV5-1,-,TRBJ1-2,TGCGCCAGCAGCTTGGTCTCTACAGCCCTCGGCTATGGCTACACCTTC,CASSLVSTALGYGYTF
-,TRBV29-1,-,TRBJ1-1,TGCAGCGTTGAAGATGGGGGCAGGAACACTGAAGCTTTCTTT,CSVEDGGRNTEAFF
-,TRBV12-3/TRBV12-4,-,TRBJ2-1,TGTGCCAGCAGTTCGGAGGCGTACAATGAGCAGTTCTTC,CASSSEAYNEQFF
-,TRBV2,-,TRBJ2-6,TGTGCCAGCAGTGAACAGGTCTCTGGGGCCAACGTCCTGACTTTC,CASSEQVSGANVLTF
once,TRBV5-6,-,TRBJ2-7,TGTGCCAGCAGCTTGGTGCAGGGGTCCTACGAGCAGTACTTC,CASSLVQGSYEQYF